The 31 T cell receptor beta chains below come from one sample, sequenced in a study of early T cells in non-severe SARS-CoV-2 infection. TCRdb re-called the 5' RACE reads with MiXCR, one entry per CDR3 protein. The table has about 50,000 distinct CDR3 sequences, roughly 6.2% seen once. Specimen: whole blood, collected at baseline. The receptors were gathered from an adult who was a healthcare worker with PCR-confirmed SARS-CoV-2 infection or an uninfected control (not recorded which).

By share, this clonotype ranks as medium-sized. The V gene is TRBV28, the J gene TRBJ2-4; D gene unclear. Germline-derived CDR1 and CDR2 are MDHEN and SYDVKM. The CDR3 totals 15 residues. The ends were cut back, 6 bases at V and 1 base at J, with 13 bases in the middle. CDR3 in DNA: TGTGCCAGCAGCACGCCTAGTCTGGCCAAAAACATTCAGTACTTC. This encodes CASSTPSLAKNIQYF.

The rearrangement uses TRBV5-1 and TRBJ2-3; D is ambiguous. Germline V CDR1 and CDR2: SGHRS, YFSETQ. Trimming removed 0 bases at V and 2 bases at J, with 10 bases between. This CDR3 is built from 15 residues. CDR3 sequence (DNA): TGCGCCAGCAGCTTGGTCGGCAGGTACACAGATACGCAGTATTTT. Its translation: CASSLVGRYTDTQYF.

This clonotype occurred a few times. The chain recombines TRBV7-9 with TRBJ2-1; D is perhaps TRBD2 (5 bases). Trimming took off 7 bases at V and 2 bases at J, with 15 bases between the two ends. Germline V CDR1 and CDR2: SEHNR, FQNEAQ (reference sequence). The CDR3 has 15 residues. This CDR3 reads CASTPRVDPYNEQFF. In DNA form, the CDR3 reads TGTGCCAGCACCCCGAGGGTAGACCCCTACAATGAGCAGTTCTTC.

The table lists this clonotype with a few counts. The CDR3 region has the DNA TGTGCCATCACTCGTAGCGAGATCTACAATGAGCAGTTCTTC. Residues: CAITRSEIYNEQFF. V gene TRBV10-3 combines with J gene TRBJ2-1; D may be TRBD2 (5 bases). Trimming cost V 7 bases and J 3 bases, with 13 bases left between them. The germline CDR1 and CDR2 sequences are ENHRY and SYGVKD. CDR3 length equals 14 residues.

This clonotype was picked up many times. CDR3 residues: CSAPGTDYGYTF. The CDR3 DNA reads as TGCAGTGCGCCTGGGACGGACTATGGCTACACCTTC. The chain recombines TRBV20-1 with TRBJ1-2, with D tentatively TRBD1 (5 bases). CDR3 size: 12 residues. V was shortened by 6 bases and J by 3 bases, with 11 bases between the two germline ends. The germline CDR1 and CDR2 sequences are DFQATT and SNEGSKA (reference sequence).

This clonotype was detected a few times. The V call is TRBV27, the J call TRBJ2-2; 13 bases line up with TRBD2. The germline V gene encodes CDR1 MNHEY and CDR2 SMNVEV (reference sequence). The CDR3 spans 18 residues. V shed 4 bases and J 0 bases; nucleotides not matched to a gene: 5. For the CDR3, the DNA is TGTGCCAGCAGTTCCCTGGGACTAGCGGGACCGAACACCGGGGAGCTGTTTTTT. Residues: CASSSLGLAGPNTGELFF.

The chain recombines TRBV7-3 with TRBJ2-1; TRBD2 matches at 15 bases. Germline assignment: CDR1 SGHTA and CDR2 FQGTGA. CDR3 size: 17 residues. V lost 5 bases and J lost 7; bases outside the gene matches: 9. The CDR3 loop reads CASSPGTSGRPPNEQFF. The CDR3 DNA reads TGTGCCAGCAGCCCAGGGACTAGCGGGAGGCCCCCTAATGAGCAGTTCTTC.

The chain joins TRBV5-1 to TRBJ2-3; D is tentatively TRBD1 or TRBD2 (5 bases each). Germline V CDR1 and CDR2: SGHRS, YFSETQ. Deletions cut 4 bases from V and 2 bases from J, with 17 bases between. The CDR3 covers 16 residues. Here the CDR3 DNA reads TGCGCCAGCAGCATTACCGGGACGGAGCCCACAGATACGCAGTATTTT. Translating gives CASSITGTEPTDTQYF.

With regard to this clonotype: The junction and the germline gene differ at one end; a read error may be behind it. The J gene is TRBJ2-7, the V gene TRBV4-2, with no clear D. The CDR3 extends over 15 amino acids. CDR1 and CDR2 from the germline V gene are LGHNA and YNFKEQ. The CDR3 loop reads CASSQDLVNVYGQYF. The CDR3 DNA sequence: TGTGCCAGCAGCCAAGATTTGGTAAACGTGTACGGGCAGTACTTC.

There are many counts of this clonotype. The gene calls are TRBV5-1 and TRBJ2-1; 8 bases map to TRBD2. The V and J ends lost 0 bases and 4 bases, in that order; junction bases with no gene match: 12. The CDR3 length is 18 residues. Looked up from germline, CDR1 is SGHRS and CDR2 is YFSETQ. The CDR3 loop is CASSLDPGLGLRYNEQFF. CDR3 nucleotide sequence: TGCGCCAGCAGCTTGGATCCGGGACTAGGGCTTAGGTACAATGAGCAGTTCTTC.

This clonotype occurred a few times. The chain combines TRBV11-3 with TRBJ1-1, with TRBD1 matching 9 bases. Losses at the gene ends were 5 bases for V and 4 bases for J; bases not matched to a gene: 5. From germline, CDR1 is SGHNT and CDR2 YENEEA. This CDR3 contains 14 residues. This CDR3 is CASSATGGGTEAFF. The CDR3 DNA follows: TGTGCCAGCAGCGCCACAGGGGGCGGCACTGAAGCTTTCTTT.

V is TRBV2 and J is TRBJ1-4; 8 bases agree with TRBD1. CDR3 length: 13 residues. With V trimmed by 6 bases and J by 8 bases, 5 bases remained unmatched. CDR1 SNHLY and CDR2 FYNNEI come from the germline V gene. CDR3 in amino acids: CASRGDRLEKLFF. In DNA form, the CDR3 reads TGTGCCAGCAGGGGGGACAGGCTGGAAAAACTGTTTTTT. The full variable domain, completed using reference TRBV2 and TRBJ1-4, is EPEVTQTPSHQVTQMGQEVILRCVPISNHLYFYWYRQILGQKVEFLVSFYNNEISEKSEIFDDQFSVERPDGSNFTLKIRSTKLEDSAMYFCASRGDRLEKLFFGSGTQLSVL.

The table lists this clonotype with a few counts. This chain connects TRBV7-2 to TRBJ2-7; D is uncertain. The CDR3 length is 13 residues. The germline V gene has CDR1 SGHTA and CDR2 FQGNSA. The V end was cut by 6 bases, the J end by 4 bases, with 13 bases between. CDR3 DNA: TGTGCCAGCAGTCCCTGGTCGCGGTACGAGCAGTACTTC. Encoded protein: CASSPWSRYEQYF.

This clonotype was detected a few times. This rearrangement joins TRBV27 to TRBJ2-7, with no clear D. V was shortened by 2 bases and J by 2 bases, with 7 bases between the two germline ends. Germline-derived CDR1 and CDR2 are MNHEY and SMNVEV (reference sequence). CDR3 length equals 13 residues. CDR3 nucleotide sequence: TGTGCCAGCAGTTTAAGGCCCGCCTACGAGCAGTACTTC. The encoded protein is CASSLRPAYEQYF.

At least ten counts were recorded for this clonotype. The chain links TRBV29-1 to TRBJ2-1, with no clear D. The CDR3 extends over 14 amino acids. Germline V gene sequence: CDR1 SQVTM, CDR2 ANQGSEA. Trimming removed 4 bases at V and 6 bases at J, with 16 bases between. In DNA, the CDR3 is TGCAGCGTTGGGGCAAGCGTGCGATCCAATGAGCAGTTCTTC. Its translation is CSVGASVRSNEQFF.

This chain uses TRBV7-2 with TRBJ1-2; D possibly corresponds to TRBD1 (5 bases). The CDR3 is 14 residues long. The ends were cut back, 5 bases at V and 8 bases at J, with 18 bases in the middle. Germline CDR1 SGHTA, CDR2 FQGNSA. CDR3: CASSQAGAGRGYTF. The CDR3 nucleotides are TGTGCCAGCAGCCAAGCCGGGGCAGGCAGGGGCTACACCTTC.

This clonotype was detected ten times or more. The rearrangement joins TRBV28 to TRBJ1-1; D unresolved. CDR3 length: 14 residues. Trimming removed 2 bases from V and 8 bases from J, with 15 bases in between. From germline, CDR1 is MDHEN and CDR2 SYDVKM. CDR3 protein: CASSLASSLKEAFF. In nucleotides, the CDR3 is TGTGCCAGCAGTTTAGCCAGTTCCTTAAAAGAAGCTTTCTTT.

The rearrangement joins TRBV11-2 to TRBJ2-5; 13 nucleotides line up with TRBD2. CDR1 and CDR2 (germline): SGHAT, FQNNGV. There are 16 residues in the CDR3. Losses at the gene ends were 5 bases for V and 5 bases for J; bases not matched to a gene: 8. Here the CDR3 DNA reads TGTGCCAGCAGCCGCGAAACTAGCGGGAGGGGGGAGACCCAGTACTTC. Amino acids: CASSRETSGRGETQYF.

This clonotype was observed a few times. For the CDR3, the DNA is TGTGCCTGGAAGCCAGGGGTTACTGAAGCTTTCTTT. Protein product: CAWKPGVTEAFF. This chain links TRBV30 with TRBJ1-1; D perhaps matches TRBD1 (6 bases). Trimming removed 4 bases at V and 5 bases at J, with 11 bases between. This CDR3 has 12 residues. From germline, CDR1 is GTSNPN and CDR2 SVGIG (reference sequence).

This clonotype has at least ten counts. This sequence joins TRBV15 and TRBJ2-7, with D maybe TRBD2 (5 bases). CDR3 length: 11 amino acids. V was shortened by 5 bases and J by 4 bases, with 6 bases between the two germline ends. Germline CDR1 LNHNV, CDR2 YYDKDF (reference sequence). CDR3 sequence reads: CATSEGYEQYF. CDR3 in DNA: TGTGCCACCAGCGAGGGATACGAGCAGTACTTC.

The table lists this clonotype with many counts. This CDR3 is CASSQLGTGTRGYTF. The CDR3 nucleotides are TGTGCCAGCAGCCAACTCGGTACAGGGACGCGGGGCTACACCTTC. The genes are TRBV3-1 and TRBJ1-2, with a possible D match to TRBD1 (6 bases). The CDR3 contains 15 residues. Germline V gene sequence: CDR1 LGHDT, CDR2 YNNKEL (reference sequence). The ends were cut back, 2 bases at V and 8 bases at J, with 18 bases in the middle.

This clonotype was observed at least ten times. This chain uses TRBV7-3 with TRBJ2-1, with D possibly being TRBD1 (6 bases). The CDR3 spans 13 residues. Germline V CDR1 and CDR2: SGHTA, FQGTGA. Trimming pared 4 bases from V and 7 bases from J, leaving 11 bases between. This CDR3 is CASSSYRVNEQFF. For the CDR3, the DNA is TGTGCCAGCAGCTCTTACAGGGTAAATGAGCAGTTCTTC.

This clonotype was found many times. This chain links TRBV6-4 with TRBJ2-1; D gene uncertain. This CDR3 has 15 amino acids. Trimming cost V 4 bases and J 0 bases, with 10 bases left between them. CDR1 is MRHNA and CDR2 is SNTAGT in the germline V gene. CDR3 DNA sequence: TGTGCCAGCAGTGTACGGTACGGCTCCTACAATGAGCAGTTCTTC. It yields the protein CASSVRYGSYNEQFF.

The sample holds a few counts of this clonotype. V gene TRBV5-6 combines with J gene TRBJ2-7; D may match TRBD1 or TRBD2 (6 bases each). V lost 4 bases, J lost 1 base, and 21 bases lay in between. Germline lookup yields CDR1 SGHDT and CDR2 YYEEEE. The length of the CDR3 is 17 residues. Here the CDR3 reads CASSTPKGGHRSYEQYF. The CDR3 DNA is TGTGCCAGCAGCACGCCGAAGGGGGGACATCGTTCCTACGAGCAGTACTTC.

The table lists this clonotype with a few counts. The V and J genes are TRBV7-3 and TRBJ1-1; possibly TRBD1 for D (6 bases). CDR3 size: 13 residues. Trimming shortened V by 7 bases and J by 7 bases, and 16 bases separated the two germline ends. Per germline, CDR1 SGHTA and CDR2 FQGTGA. The CDR3 DNA follows: TGTGCCAGCAAGCTATGGGGGGCAAGTGAAGCTTTCTTT. Protein: CASKLWGASEAFF.

This clonotype was detected ten times or more. The chain couples TRBV5-4 to TRBJ2-3; D possibly corresponds to TRBD1 (6 bases). The CDR3 is made up of 15 amino acids. Germline CDR1 is SGHNT and CDR2 is YYREEE (reference sequence). Trimming removed 0 bases at V and 4 bases at J, with 12 bases between. Here the CDR3 reads CASSLVTGFADTQYF. For the CDR3, the DNA is TGTGCCAGCAGCTTGGTAACAGGGTTTGCAGATACGCAGTATTTT.

The table lists this clonotype with a few counts. The V gene is TRBV7-8, the J gene TRBJ2-1, with D perhaps TRBD2 (6 bases). The germline V gene has CDR1 SGHVS and CDR2 FQNEAQ. This CDR3 contains 16 residues. Trimming removed 0 bases from V and 0 bases from J, with 9 bases in between. CDR3 sequence reads: CASSLARGTSYNEQFF. As DNA, the CDR3 is TGTGCCAGCAGCTTAGCGCGCGGGACCTCCTACAATGAGCAGTTCTTC.

This clonotype was detected many times. The V gene is TRBV24-1, the J gene TRBJ2-1; a weak D match, TRBD1 (6 bases). CDR1 and CDR2 from the germline V gene are KGHDR and SFDVKD. The CDR3 runs to 15 residues. Trimming removed 5 bases at V and 2 bases at J, with 12 bases between. Here the CDR3 DNA reads TGTGCCACCAGTGGAGGTAACAGGGCCTACAATGAGCAGTTCTTC. Encoded protein: CATSGGNRAYNEQFF.

The sample holds a few counts of this clonotype. Germline is not matched at one junction end, which may reflect a read error. The CDR3 coding sequence is TGTGCTAGCAGCTTAGAAGGGACAGGTATTCCCTCCTACAATGAGCAGTTCTTC. This codes for CASSLEGTGIPSYNEQFF. The J gene is TRBJ2-1, the V gene TRBV7-7, with TRBD1 matching over 8 bases. The CDR3 length is 18 residues. In germline, CDR1 is SSHAT, CDR2 FNYEAQ (reference sequence). The full variable domain, with the rest looked up from reference TRBV7-7 and TRBJ2-1, is GAGVSQSPRYKVTKRGQDVTLRCDPISSHATLYWYQQALGQGPEFLTYFNYEAQPDKSGLPSDRFSAERPEGSISTLTIQRTEQRDSAMYRCASSLEGTGIPSYNEQFFGPGTRLTVL.

This clonotype was detected many times. The chain uses TRBV28 and TRBJ2-7, with TRBD1 matching 7 bases. CDR1 MDHEN and CDR2 SYDVKM come from the germline V gene. This CDR3 contains 15 residues. The ends lost 5 bases at V and 6 bases at J; junction bases unmatched: 13. The CDR3 DNA reads TGTGCCAGCAGTCCGGCCTTAAACAGGGGTTCCGAGCAGTACTTC. It translates to CASSPALNRGSEQYF. Looking up the rest from reference TRBV28 and TRBJ2-7 gives the full variable domain: DVKVTQSSRYLVKRTGEKVFLECVQDMDHENMFWYRQDPGLGLRLIYFSYDVKMKEKGDIPEGYSVSREKKERFSLILESASTNQTSMYLCASSPALNRGSEQYFGPGTRLTVT.

This clonotype has ten or more counts. The V gene is TRBV20-1, the J gene TRBJ1-2; D not resolved. The CDR3 runs to 14 residues. Deletions cut 5 bases from V and 3 bases from J, with 16 bases between. Germline assignment: CDR1 DFQATT and CDR2 SNEGSKA (reference sequence). The CDR3 reads CSADGPWEHYGYTF. For the CDR3, the DNA is TGCAGTGCTGATGGACCCTGGGAGCACTATGGCTACACCTTC.